This T cell receptor (beta chain) was recorded in a study of T-cell reconstitution after alpha-beta-depleted transplantation in children. Study findings and constraints: Several hundred rapidly expanded clones from non-depleted graft cells reportedly supplied alpha-beta T cells about two months post-transplant. At one year after transplant, newly produced T cells mostly accounted for T-cell counts and diversity. Some patients showed high day-60 TCRbeta diversity, which derived from surviving recipient T cells and thymic progenitors.

A remark on this clonotype: The antigen is undetermined.

This sample's TCRbeta library carried unique molecular identifier barcodes. TCRdb itself ran the PCR reads through MiXCR, one entry per CDR3 protein. The data show more than 300,000 distinct CDR3 sequences, with 15% to 20% seen just once and roughly 41% held by the top ten. J was trimmed by 9 bases and V by 1 base; bases with no gene match: 11. The CDR3 length is 16 residues. Germline CDR1 is LGHNA and CDR2 is YSLEER. The sequencing used PBMCs, mostly from graft donor cells, collected 360 days after TCRalphabeta/CD19-depleted stem cell transplant. The sequence derives from a male patient aged 2-9 years who had a stem cell transplant for acute lymphoblastic leukemia, so the T cells may come from the graft donor. V is TRBV4-3 and J is TRBJ2-1; TRBD2 matches 8 bases. CDR3 sequence reads: CASSQVAGLSPSEQFF. For the CDR3, the DNA is TGCGCCAGCAGCCAAGTAGCGGGACTATCCCCCAGTGAGCAGTTCTTC.